The present T cell receptor (beta chain) was sequenced within a study of Graves' ophthalmopathy and Graves' hyperthyroidism. Study details: A follow-up of 18 months without ophthalmopathy meant that hyperthyroidism was stable.

Enrolled hyperthyroidism patients had a new diagnosis, a duration under 2 months, and an age of 18 to 65. Researchers took RNA transcripts and amplified TCR beta CDR3 regions from them. A first-round RT-PCR used HTBI primers, followed by a second-round multiplex PCR. A single record per CDR3 protein comes from TCRdb applying MiXCR to the multiplex PCR reads. This table has over a million distinct CDR3 sequences, about 36% appearing once. Concerning this clonotype: What it recognizes is unknown.

Germline V gene data show CDR1 as SQVTM and CDR2 as ANQGSEA. Trimming removed 6 bases from V and 4 bases from J; junction bases left unmatched: 4. CDR3 length: 12 amino acids. General study points: The blood repertoire also included most expanded thyroid clonotypes above 0.001 frequency. Cross-validated, the 13-signature model showed 87.88%/81.08% sensitivity/specificity, and 80%/75% in the test set.

This rearrangement joins TRBV29-1 to TRBJ2-3; TRBD1 matches 7 bases. The TCR comes from an adult man with Graves' hyperthyroidism. What was sequenced was peripheral blood or thyroid tissue (not recorded which). In DNA, the CDR3 is TGCAGCGTACAGGGGTCCGCAGATACGCAGTATTTT. Protein sequence: CSVQGSADTQYF.